The TCR beta chain described here comes from a study of cytomegalovirus exposure and HLA in healthy donors (dated by TCRdb to about 2017). A note on the overall study: In an earlier analysis of 450 to 750 of the donors, about 260 Gb of sequence data and 90 million to 120 million unique TCR beta sequences from about 179 million T cells were reported. All discovery cohort repertoires had been generated using a single sequencing platform. The study was designed to test whether signatures of past pathogen exposure could be identified by cataloging public T cell receptors. An earlier analysis of about 600 of the donors used high-throughput TCR beta sequencing to judge whether each TCR beta V gene segment behaved as functional or pseudogenic. A separate validation cohort of 90 to 150 different subjects was used in addition to the roughly 700-subject first cohort. The study used immunosequencing to profile the T cell repertoires of several hundred subjects and linked those repertoires to cytomegalovirus serostatus. To predict cytomegalovirus infection status, the study combined high-throughput TCR immunosequencing, statistical association of individual TCRs with disease status, and machine learning. In a later analysis, previously published TCR beta repertoires from 670 or so donors were re-analyzed and high-resolution HLA genotyping was added so that TCR occurrence patterns could be studied. An early release covering around 630 HLA-typed donors comprised around 300 gigabases of sequencing data and tens of millions of unique TCR sequences. The later analysis used no new phenotypic data to find candidate immune exposures, relying instead on TCR beta sequences and their occurrence across donors. Both class I and class II loci were covered by HLA typing, at four-digit resolution. The number of typed donors differed by locus: about 629-640 for A, B, C, DRB1 and DQB1; 522 for DQA1; approximately 610 for DPA1; and 400 to 480 for DPB1. Among around 400 genotyped donors of the cohort, an average of around 240,000 unique TCR beta nucleotide sequences was sequenced per donor, of which about 18% were non-productive. Alongside the repertoire data, information on donor age, sex, ethnicity and CMV serostatus was compiled. Among the approximately 420 genotyped donors, around 81% belonged to the genetic ancestry cluster associated with self-reported Caucasian donors. About five DR-DQ haplotypes were treated as single units for association and clustering because of strong linkage in the cohort. In a later genetic analysis, genome-wide SNP genotypes for 398 of the 666 donors were used, and that subset was treated as a discovery cohort.

The cohort was made up of under 800 healthy bone marrow donors. At the time of sampling, every cohort member was nominally healthy, though immune exposures that went unrecorded were likely present. The donor was CMV seronegative and was included in the group of around 320 seronegative cohort members. Every donor gave a peripheral blood sample, and the peripheral blood mononuclear cells from that sample were used for TCR beta sequencing. Genomic DNA extraction from the blood cell samples was performed with the Qiagen DNeasy Blood Extraction Kit. Libraries were prepared through the immunoSEQ multiplex PCR assay. For the multiplex PCR, a mixture combining 60 forward primers for TCR Vbeta segments and 13 reverse primers for TCR Jbeta segments was used. The CDR3 region of rearranged TCR beta genes was amplified from genomic DNA with a multiplex PCR assay. The amplified TCR beta libraries were sequenced on the Illumina HiSeq System as 87-base-pair reads. Concerning the study's data processing: A later analysis tallied about 77 million unique TCR beta chains across the 660 or so repertoires, and some 12 million of those chains were shared by two or more donors. Raw reads were error-corrected and collapsed into unique sequences by a nearest-neighbor algorithm in which closely related sequences were merged to remove PCR and sequencing errors. To assign V, D and J gene segments, CDR3 sequences were aligned to IMGT reference sequences. For a sequence to be retained, a match of at least six nucleotides to both a V gene segment and a J gene segment was required. Rearrangements were called productive when the CDR3 lacked stop codons and stayed in frame with V and J; all others were non-productive. Following IMGT convention, CDR3 was defined as the stretch from the second conserved V-encoded cysteine to the conserved J-encoded phenylalanine. The earlier analysis of about 530 of the donors excluded any sequence lacking an unambiguous match to a single V gene segment. In an earlier analysis of approximately 590 of the donors, a V segment was called functional when productive rearrangements were above 56.7%, and segregating when the standard deviation between donors exceeded 5%. A statistical classification framework was built for diagnosing cytomegalovirus status from the catalog of TCR beta chain sequences. In a later analysis, V and J genes were assigned by comparing TCR nucleotide sequences against IMGT/GENE-DB human TR gene sequences. A later analysis assigned CDR3 sequences and most-parsimonious VDJ recombination scenarios with the TCRdist pipeline. In a later analysis, each TCR beta chain was defined by its CDR3 amino acid sequence together with its V-gene family, and reads lacking a unique V-gene family were excluded. As a way to deal with suspected cross-contamination and a sequencing artifact, a later analysis dropped 450 to 600 nucleotide sequences that were highly shared and had low generation probability. A later analysis calculated a clonal expansion index for each public chain from normalized within-repertoire ranks of inferred template counts. In a later analysis, generation probabilities were computed with a VDJ recombination model fitted to out-of-frame rearrangements, and the resulting probabilities were checked against IGoR. Hypergeometric tests were used in a later analysis to score TCR-TCR, TCR-HLA and TCR-CMV co-occurrence, with a repertoire-size bias correction applied to the TCR pairs. A later analysis estimated false discovery rates by permuting HLA or CMV assignments 20 times. In a later analysis, co-occurring TCRs were grouped with DBSCAN, and TCRdist sequence similarity was added when clustering was performed within HLA-allele-positive subsets. For co-occurrence clustering, repertoires with fewer than 30,000 or more than 120,000 public chains were excluded, along with five repertoires with anomalous nucleotide sharing. TCRdb's version of the immuneACCESS table is confined to in-frame rearrangements and falls short of the full clone set. An unresolved V gene accounts for under half of the shortfall where checked; the remainder is of unknown origin. Clonal size and the V and J genes are those of that table, whereas D and trimming came from the DNA. The sample table records 120,000 to 150,000 clones; around 90% of these occur just once. Together, the top ten hold around 0.51% of the sample.

This clone was seen just once. Its recognized antigen is unknown. Per-base qualities were not stored, and no clone one base away is much larger. Overall results and qualifications from the work: It was suggested by the authors that the approach could potentially be generalized to other disease states and immunological phenotypes. Linkage disequilibrium might explain the correlated functional status among segregating V segments, but an unknown experimental factor could not be ruled out. A later analysis found that TCR association rates varied across HLA loci, with DRB1 alleles showing the most associated TCRs and HLA-C alleles the fewest. A later genetic analysis reported fewer N-insertions in productive TCRs among donors in an Asian-associated ancestry cluster than the roughly 620-donor mean. In this cohort, only TCR beta chains were sequenced, and detectable features were limited by the absence of alpha or paired-chain data. A later analysis reported that several top co-occurrence clusters appeared linked to parvovirus B19, influenza, CMV and Epstein-Barr virus. At a false discovery rate of 0.05, a later analysis linked under 20,000 TCR beta sequences to specific HLA alleles. The study gave a list of under 200 TCR beta chains associated with cytomegalovirus. In a later analysis, most CMV-associated TCR beta chains were found to appear HLA-restricted, with HLA associations seemingly driven largely by CMV exposure. Sequencing depth was assumed to be roughly uniform across donors in the presence/absence analyses, though that assumption may not hold. The sequencing pipeline was judged likely to have produced a cluster of highly shared sequence variants as a technical artifact. Immune exposure information for the cohort was limited to CMV serostatus. Three of the identified cytomegalovirus-associated TCR beta chains were confirmed in vitro to be specific for cytomegalovirus antigens. In an earlier analysis of some 640 of the donors, most TCR beta V segments were observed in productive rearrangements about 87% or about 30% of the time, broadly matching IMGT annotations. The classifier was reported to diagnose cytomegalovirus status with high specificity and sensitivity in both the original cohort and the validation cohort. Because counts were too low, seventeen rarely observed V segments, including chromosome 9 orphons, were excluded from the earlier analysis of about 500 of the donors. A further reported finding was that TCR beta sequences accurately predicted the HLA-A and HLA-B alleles for most subjects in the first cohort. A later analysis found that HLA-associated TCR beta chains were more clonally expanded and had lower generation probabilities than equally common non-associated chains. Most TCR sequences were observed very rarely across donors, whereas some public TCRs were present in many individuals. V-gene and J-gene trimming of TCR beta chains was associated with a missense DCLRE1C variant in a later genetic analysis, and the association was replicated in an independent cohort. HLA typing was unavailable for some donors at each locus, so association tests used only the typed subset. When HLA alleles, especially DR and DQ, strongly co-occurred, attributing TCR associations to individual alleles was difficult.

The sequence was collected from a woman aged 40 to 50 in good health and CMV-seronegative. The specimen was PBMCs.

DNA sequence: TGCGCCAGCAGCTGGGGACAGGGGATTAATGAAAAACTGTTTTTT. Its coded protein is CASSWGQGINEKLFF. The chain is made from TRBV5-1 and TRBJ1-4; 10 bases in the junction line up with TRBD1. The CDR3 holds 15 amino acids from the cysteine to the phenylalanine. Only the CDR3 region is kept as DNA, spanning 45 bases read in frame from base 1. CDR1 and CDR2, looked up from the germline V gene, are SGHRS and YFSETQ. Here V drops 3 bases and J drops 4 bases, and the junction holds 3 bases not matched to any gene.